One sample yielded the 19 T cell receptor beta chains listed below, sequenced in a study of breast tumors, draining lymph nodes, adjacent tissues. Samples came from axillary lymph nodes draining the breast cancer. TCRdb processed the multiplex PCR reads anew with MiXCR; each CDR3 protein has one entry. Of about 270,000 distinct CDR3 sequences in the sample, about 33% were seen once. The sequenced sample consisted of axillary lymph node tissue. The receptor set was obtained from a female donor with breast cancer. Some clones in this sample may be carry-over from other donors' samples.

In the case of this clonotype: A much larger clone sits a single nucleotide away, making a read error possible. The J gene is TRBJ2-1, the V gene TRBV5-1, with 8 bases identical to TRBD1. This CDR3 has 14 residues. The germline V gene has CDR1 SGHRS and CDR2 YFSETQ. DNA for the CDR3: TGCGCCAGCAGCACGAGTTCCGGGACAGGTTTTGGGTCCTTC. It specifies CASSTSSGTGFGSF. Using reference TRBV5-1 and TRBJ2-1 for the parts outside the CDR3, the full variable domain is KAGVTQTPRYLIKTRGQQVTLSCSPISGHRSVSWYQQTPGQGLQFLFEYFSETQRNKGNFPGRFSGRQFSNSRSEMNVSTLELGDSALYLCASSTSSGTGFGSFGPGTRLTVL.

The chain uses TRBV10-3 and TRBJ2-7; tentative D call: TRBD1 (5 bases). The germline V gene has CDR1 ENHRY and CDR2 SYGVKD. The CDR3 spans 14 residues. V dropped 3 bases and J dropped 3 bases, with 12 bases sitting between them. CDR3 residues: CAISDPQVLYEQYF. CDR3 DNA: TGTGCCATCAGTGATCCACAGGTTCTCTACGAGCAGTACTTC.

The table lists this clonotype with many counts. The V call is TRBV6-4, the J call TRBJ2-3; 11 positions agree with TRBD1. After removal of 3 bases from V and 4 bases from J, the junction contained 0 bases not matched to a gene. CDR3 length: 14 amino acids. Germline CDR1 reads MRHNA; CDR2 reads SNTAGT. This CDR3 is CASSEGQGADTQYF. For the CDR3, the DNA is TGTGCCAGCAGTGAGGGACAGGGGGCAGATACGCAGTATTTT.

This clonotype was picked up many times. The CDR3 loop is CASSLVTGGAPGELFF. The CDR3 DNA reads as TGCGCCAGCAGCTTGGTGACAGGGGGCGCTCCCGGGGAGCTGTTTTTT. The genes are TRBV5-1 and TRBJ2-2, with 10 nucleotides matching TRBD1. Germline loops: CDR1 SGHRS, CDR2 YFSETQ. This CDR3 comprises 16 residues. Unmatched junction bases numbered 5, after V lost 0 bases and J lost 6 bases.

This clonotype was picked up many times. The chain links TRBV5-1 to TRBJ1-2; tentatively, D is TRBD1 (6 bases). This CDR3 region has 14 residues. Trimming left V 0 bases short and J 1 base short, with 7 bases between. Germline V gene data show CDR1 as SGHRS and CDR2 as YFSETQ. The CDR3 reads CASSLDRVNYGYTF. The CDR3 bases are TGCGCCAGCAGCTTGGACAGGGTTAACTATGGCTACACCTTC.

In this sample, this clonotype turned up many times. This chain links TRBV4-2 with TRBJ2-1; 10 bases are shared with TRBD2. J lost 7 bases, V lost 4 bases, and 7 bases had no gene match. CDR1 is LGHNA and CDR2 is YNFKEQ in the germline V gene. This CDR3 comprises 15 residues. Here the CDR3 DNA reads TGTGCCAGCAGCCGAACTAGCGGGAAAGGGAATGAGCAGTTCTTC. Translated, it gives CASSRTSGKGNEQFF.

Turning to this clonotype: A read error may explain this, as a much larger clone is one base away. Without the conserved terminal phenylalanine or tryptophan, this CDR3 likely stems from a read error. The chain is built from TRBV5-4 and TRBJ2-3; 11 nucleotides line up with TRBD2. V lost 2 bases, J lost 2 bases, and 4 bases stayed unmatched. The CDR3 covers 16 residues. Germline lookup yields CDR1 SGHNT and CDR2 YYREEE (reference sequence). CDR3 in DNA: TGTGCCAGCAGCTTACCGGGACTAGCGGACACAGATACGCAGTATTTG. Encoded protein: CASSLPGLADTDTQYL.

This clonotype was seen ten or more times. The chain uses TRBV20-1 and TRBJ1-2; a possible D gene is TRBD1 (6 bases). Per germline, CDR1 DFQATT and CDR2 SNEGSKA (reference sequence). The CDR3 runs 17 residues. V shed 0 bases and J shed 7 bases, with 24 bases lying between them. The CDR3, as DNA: TGCAGTGCTAGAGACACGAGGGGGGGCAGTTCCTCCGGTGGCTACACCTTC. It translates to CSARDTRGGSSSGGYTF.

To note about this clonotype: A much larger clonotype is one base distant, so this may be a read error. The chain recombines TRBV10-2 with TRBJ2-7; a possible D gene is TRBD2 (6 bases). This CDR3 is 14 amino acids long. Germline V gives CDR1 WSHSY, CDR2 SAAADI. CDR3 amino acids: CASGPLGSSHEQYF. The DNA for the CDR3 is TGTGCCAGCGGCCCCCTCGGGAGTTCCCACGAGCAGTACTTC.

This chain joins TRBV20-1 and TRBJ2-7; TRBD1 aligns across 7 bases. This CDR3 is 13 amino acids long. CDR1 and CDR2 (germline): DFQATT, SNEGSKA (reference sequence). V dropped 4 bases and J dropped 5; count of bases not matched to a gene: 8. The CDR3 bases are TGCAGTGCTACCGGGACAGTCTATCACGAGCAGTACTTC. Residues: CSATGTVYHEQYF.

The DNA for the CDR3 is TGTGCCAGCAGTGAATGGGAGGCCCTGGGGACTGAAGCTTTCTTT. Translation gives CASSEWEALGTEAFF. The chain uses TRBV6-5 and TRBJ1-1, with no clear D. Trimming took off 5 bases at V and 5 bases at J, with 18 bases between the two ends. CDR1 and CDR2 (germline): MNHEY, SVGAGI. The CDR3 covers 15 residues.

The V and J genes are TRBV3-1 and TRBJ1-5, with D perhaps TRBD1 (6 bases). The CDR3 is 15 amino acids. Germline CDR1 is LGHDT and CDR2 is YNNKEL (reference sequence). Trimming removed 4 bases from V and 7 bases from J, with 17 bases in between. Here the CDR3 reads CASSLGGLQGQPQHF. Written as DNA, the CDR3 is TGTGCCAGCAGCCTGGGAGGGTTACAGGGCCAGCCCCAGCATTTT.

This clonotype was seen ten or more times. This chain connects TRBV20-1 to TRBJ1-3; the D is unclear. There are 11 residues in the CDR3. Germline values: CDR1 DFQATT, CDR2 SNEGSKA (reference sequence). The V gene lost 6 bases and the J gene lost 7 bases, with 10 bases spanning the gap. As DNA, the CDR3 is TGCAGTGCGCTCATCCGGAACACCATATATTTT. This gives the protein CSALIRNTIYF.

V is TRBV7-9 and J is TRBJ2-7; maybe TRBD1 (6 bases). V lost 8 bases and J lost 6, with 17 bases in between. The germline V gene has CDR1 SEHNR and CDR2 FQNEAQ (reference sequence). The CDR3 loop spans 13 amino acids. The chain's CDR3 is CASLTGSRAEQYF. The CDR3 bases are TGTGCCAGCCTCACAGGGTCGAGGGCCGAGCAGTACTTC.

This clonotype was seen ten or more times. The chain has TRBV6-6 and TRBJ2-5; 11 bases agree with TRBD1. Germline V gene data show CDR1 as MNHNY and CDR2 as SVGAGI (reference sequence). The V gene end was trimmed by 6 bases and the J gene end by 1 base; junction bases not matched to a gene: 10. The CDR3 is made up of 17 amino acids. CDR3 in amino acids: CASRVTAGTGGQETQYF. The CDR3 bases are TGTGCCAGCAGAGTTACAGCCGGGACAGGGGGCCAAGAGACCCAGTACTTC.

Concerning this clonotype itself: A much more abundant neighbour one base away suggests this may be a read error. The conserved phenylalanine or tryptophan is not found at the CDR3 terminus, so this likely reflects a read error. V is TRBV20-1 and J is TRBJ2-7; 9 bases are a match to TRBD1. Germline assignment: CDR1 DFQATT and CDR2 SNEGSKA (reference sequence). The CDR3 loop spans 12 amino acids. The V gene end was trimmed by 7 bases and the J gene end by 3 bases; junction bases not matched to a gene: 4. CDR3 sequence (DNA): TGCAGTGTTAGGGACAGGGACTACGAGCAGTACCTC. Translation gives CSVRDRDYEQYL.

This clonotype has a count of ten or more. The CDR3 loop is CASSVGGAEQYF. CDR3 nucleotides: TGTGCCAGCAGCGTAGGCGGAGCCGAGCAGTACTTC. The chain combines TRBV9 with TRBJ2-7; no clear D. Germline assignment: CDR1 SGDLS and CDR2 YYNGEE. This CDR3 is 12 amino acids long. Between the trimmed V and J ends, which lost 0 bases and 6 bases, there was a span of 7 bases.

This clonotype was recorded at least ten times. The CDR3 here is CATSRGREYGTDTQYF. The CDR3, as DNA: TGTGCCACCAGCAGAGGGCGGGAGTATGGAACAGATACGCAGTATTTT. The chain links TRBV15 to TRBJ2-3, with 7 bases lining up with TRBD2. Losses at the gene ends were 1 base for V and 3 bases for J; bases not matched to a gene: 7. This CDR3 region has 16 residues. Germline values: CDR1 LNHNV, CDR2 YYDKDF (reference sequence).

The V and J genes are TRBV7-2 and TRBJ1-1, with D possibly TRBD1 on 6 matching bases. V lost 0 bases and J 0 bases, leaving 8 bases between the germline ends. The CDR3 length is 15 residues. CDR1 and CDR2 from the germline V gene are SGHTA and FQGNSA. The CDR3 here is CASSLAPGVNTEAFF. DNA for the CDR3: TGTGCCAGCAGCTTAGCTCCAGGGGTGAACACTGAAGCTTTCTTT. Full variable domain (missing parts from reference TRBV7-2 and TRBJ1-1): GAGVSQSPSNKVTEKGKDVELRCDPISGHTALYWYRQSLGQGLEFLIYFQGNSAPDKSGLPSDRFSAERTGGSVSTLTIQRTQQEDSAVYLCASSLAPGVNTEAFFGQGTRLTVV.